Below are 26 T cell receptor beta chains sequenced from a single sample in a study of beta chain features in type 1 diabetes. Study-wide findings and caveats: Type 1 diabetes patients had TCRB CDR3s that were shorter (moderately but significantly so) in all four CD4+ subsets.

These receptors have no known antigen. Expressed TCRB transcripts were sequenced, since all the RNA that had been isolated was reverse transcribed. Method: immunoSEQ multiplex PCR; TCRdb's copy keeps in-frame clones and lacks some. The sample includes 250,000 to 300,000 clones, around an eighth of them seen just once. The sample consisted of naive CD4+ T cells from blood. The receptors come from a man younger than 45 with type 1 diabetes.

The gene calls are TRBV5-4 and TRBJ2-7; 10 bases agree with TRBD1. Looked up from germline, CDR1 is SGHNT and CDR2 is YYREEE (reference sequence). This CDR3 region has 14 residues. V lost 2 bases to trimming and J lost 3 bases; unmatched junction nucleotides: 2. The CDR3 loop reads CASSFGTGVYEQYF. The DNA for the CDR3 is TGTGCCAGCAGCTTTGGGACAGGGGTCTACGAGCAGTACTTC.

This clone was seen a few times. This rearrangement joins TRBV7-2 to TRBJ2-1; 11 bases line up with TRBD2. Germline trimming cut 4 bases from V and 6 bases from J; bases unmatched to any gene: 11. The germline CDR1 and CDR2 sequences are SGHTA and FQGNSA. The CDR3 length is 17 residues. CDR3 amino acids: CASSSQLVAGGSNEQFF. In nucleotides, the CDR3 is TGTGCCAGCAGCTCCCAGCTGGTAGCGGGAGGGTCCAATGAGCAGTTCTTC.

The sample holds a few counts of this clone. The chain uses TRBV2 and TRBJ2-7; D might be TRBD1 (6 bases). The length of the CDR3 is 16 residues. The germline CDR1 and CDR2 sequences are SNHLY and FYNNEI. Deletions cut 5 bases from V and 2 bases from J, with 19 bases between. CDR3 sequence reads: CASSRGGVQVAYEQYF. DNA of the CDR3: TGTGCCAGCAGTCGAGGGGGTGTTCAAGTGGCCTACGAGCAGTACTTC.

This clone appeared once. The chain is built from TRBV7-2 and TRBJ1-5, with D hard to call. This CDR3 is built from 15 residues. Germline CDR1 reads SGHTA; CDR2 reads FQGNSA. Trimming removed 2 bases at V and 0 bases at J, with 8 bases between. The CDR3 DNA reads TGTGCCAGCAGCTTACAAGTAGATAGCAATCAGCCCCAGCATTTT. This encodes CASSLQVDSNQPQHF.

This clone was observed a handful of times. V and J are TRBV4-3 and TRBJ2-7; a possible D gene is TRBD2 (5 bases). The V end was cut by 0 bases, the J end by 8 bases, with 14 bases between. Germline CDR1 and CDR2: LGHNA and YSLEER. This CDR3 spans 14 amino acids. The CDR3 nucleotides are TGCGCCAGCAGCCAAGATGCTAGCCGGAGCAAGCAGTACTTC. Residues: CASSQDASRSKQYF.

The CDR3 here is CASSLSGARYNEQFF. In DNA, the CDR3 is TGTGCCAGCAGTTTGTCGGGAGCTCGTTACAATGAGCAGTTCTTC. V usage is TRBV28 and J usage is TRBJ2-1; D is perhaps TRBD2 (6 bases). The V gene's germline CDR1 is MDHEN and CDR2 SYDVKM. CDR3 length equals 15 residues. Trimming removed 3 bases from V and 4 bases from J, with 13 bases in between.

This clone was detected only a few times. The V and J genes are TRBV4-2 and TRBJ2-3, with a weak D call TRBD2 (6 bases). The length of the CDR3 is 13 residues. V shed 1 base and J shed 7 bases, with 9 bases lying between them. The germline V gene encodes CDR1 LGHNA and CDR2 YNFKEQ. The CDR3 bases are TGTGCCAGCAGCCAAGTCGGGGGTAATACGCAGTATTTT. Translation gives CASSQVGGNTQYF.

The sample holds a few counts of this clone. The chain joins TRBV28 to TRBJ2-1; 8 bases fit TRBD1. Trimming cost V 2 bases and J 0 bases; bases outside gene matches: 3. Germline CDR1 and CDR2: MDHEN and SYDVKM. There are 16 residues in the CDR3. The CDR3 is CASSLHRGSSYNEQFF. DNA for the CDR3: TGTGCCAGCAGTTTACACAGGGGGAGCTCCTACAATGAGCAGTTCTTC. Supplemented by reference TRBV28 and TRBJ2-1, the full variable domain reads DVKVTQSSRYLVKRTGEKVFLECVQDMDHENMFWYRQDPGLGLRLIYFSYDVKMKEKGDIPEGYSVSREKKERFSLILESASTNQTSMYLCASSLHRGSSYNEQFFGPGTRLTVL.

This clone was found a few times. This chain joins TRBV30 and TRBJ2-2; a possible D gene is TRBD2 (5 bases). The germline V gene has CDR1 GTSNPN and CDR2 SVGIG (reference sequence). The CDR3 totals 14 residues. The V end lost 8 bases, the J end lost 4 bases, and 17 bases lay between the germline ends. DNA of the CDR3: TGTGCCGGACGGACTGGTCGCAGCACCGGGGAGCTGTTTTTT. Translating it yields CAGRTGRSTGELFF.

J is TRBJ2-7 and V is TRBV29-1, with 11 positions matching TRBD1. V trimming: 6 bases; J trimming: 5 bases; junction bases outside the gene matches: 9. Per the germline V gene, CDR1 is SQVTM and CDR2 is ANQGSEA. The CDR3 sequence is 14 residues long. The CDR3 coding sequence is TGCAGCGTCGGGAGGACAGGGGGCCAAGACGAGCAGTACTTC. Translated: CSVGRTGGQDEQYF.

The sample holds a few counts of this clone. The chain combines TRBV7-8 with TRBJ2-7; TRBD2 agrees at 10 bases. CDR3 length: 18 residues. The V and J ends lost 2 bases and 3 bases, in that order; junction bases with no gene match: 13. Per germline, CDR1 SGHVS and CDR2 FQNEAQ. CDR3 region: CASSLLRGVGTSDYEQYF. CDR3 DNA sequence: TGTGCCAGCAGCTTACTTCGGGGAGTAGGGACTAGCGACTACGAGCAGTACTTC. The variable domain in full, with the rest retrieved from reference TRBV7-8 and TRBJ2-7, is GAGVSQSPRYKVAKRGQDVALRCDPISGHVSLFWYQQALGQGPEFLTYFQNEAQLDKSGLPSDRFFAERPEGSVSTLKIQRTQQEDSAVYLCASSLLRGVGTSDYEQYFGPGTRLTVT.

The J gene is TRBJ2-7, the V gene TRBV5-1; 14 bases are a match to TRBD2. The CDR3 has 17 residues. Germline lookup yields CDR1 SGHRS and CDR2 YFSETQ. The J segment lost 1 base and the V segment lost 4 bases, leaving 7 bases of the junction unmatched. CDR3 sequence reads: CASSHGTSGSSSYEQYF. The CDR3 nucleotides are TGCGCCAGCAGCCACGGGACTAGCGGGAGCTCGTCCTACGAGCAGTACTTC.

J is TRBJ2-7 and V is TRBV9; possible D gene TRBD2, 5 bases. CDR3 length: 16 residues. Germline V lookup: CDR1 SGDLS, CDR2 YYNGEE. V gave up 3 bases and J gave up 5 bases, with 21 bases separating them. CDR3 protein: CASSALSGSTSNEQYF. As DNA, the CDR3 is TGTGCCAGCAGCGCCTTGAGTGGGAGTACCAGTAACGAGCAGTACTTC.

This clone was counted a few times. The chain couples TRBV6-1 to TRBJ2-4; weak D call: TRBD1 (7 bases). Germline V gene data show CDR1 as MNHNS and CDR2 as SASEGT. The CDR3 runs 18 residues. Between the trimmed V and J ends, which lost 4 bases and 1 base, there was a span of 20 bases. The CDR3 nucleotides read TGTGCCAGCAGTGTCCAGGGGGGTAGTAAGCGGGCCAAAAACATTCAGTACTTC. It is translated as CASSVQGGSKRAKNIQYF.

V usage is TRBV9 and J usage is TRBJ2-2; maybe TRBD2 (6 bases). Trimming took off 2 bases at V and 0 bases at J, with 11 bases between the two ends. Germline CDR1 is SGDLS and CDR2 is YYNGEE. The CDR3 has 16 amino acids. CDR3 loop: CASSVRGTANTGELFF. In DNA form, the CDR3 reads TGTGCCAGCAGCGTCCGCGGGACCGCGAACACCGGGGAGCTGTTTTTT.

CDR3 amino acids: CASRHPRVTEAFF. CDR3 bases: TGTGCCAGCAGGCACCCCCGGGTCACTGAAGCTTTCTTT. The chain uses TRBV11-2 and TRBJ1-1; D not resolved. The CDR3 is 13 amino acids. V was cut by 6 bases and J by 4 bases, with 12 bases left in between. Per the germline V gene, CDR1 is SGHAT and CDR2 is FQNNGV.

The V call is TRBV9, the J call TRBJ1-3; 9 nucleotides line up with TRBD1. Per germline, CDR1 SGDLS and CDR2 YYNGEE. The CDR3 is 16 amino acids. J was trimmed by 0 bases and V by 4 bases; bases with no gene match: 5. CDR3 DNA: TGTGCCAGCAGCCCCTGGGACAGGGACTCTGGAAACACCATATATTTT. This gives the protein CASSPWDRDSGNTIYF.

This clone was picked up a small number of times. The DNA of the CDR3 is TGCAGCGTTGATTGGGCCGCGGGCCACACAGATACGCAGTATTTT. Translation gives CSVDWAAGHTDTQYF. The chain has TRBV29-1 and TRBJ2-3; D is possibly TRBD2 (5 bases). In germline, CDR1 is SQVTM, CDR2 ANQGSEA. With 3 bases removed from V and 2 bases from J, the gap between germline ends came to 15 bases. The CDR3 loop spans 15 amino acids.

The chain is built from TRBV28 and TRBJ2-1, with 8 positions matching TRBD2. Unmatched junction bases numbered 10, after V lost 5 bases and J lost 13 bases. Looked up from germline, CDR1 is MDHEN and CDR2 is SYDVKM. The CDR3 has 13 amino acids. This CDR3 is CASSPQYSGTQFF. CDR3 sequence (DNA): TGTGCCAGCAGTCCCCAATATAGCGGGACCCAGTTCTTC.

The chain couples TRBV14 to TRBJ2-7; 11 nucleotides align to TRBD2. Germline assignment: CDR1 SGHDN and CDR2 FVKESK. This CDR3 is built from 15 residues. After removal of 3 bases from V and 3 bases from J, the junction contained 4 bases not matched to a gene. The CDR3 reads CASSQGLAEDYEQYF. CDR3 nucleotide sequence: TGTGCCAGCAGCCAGGGACTAGCGGAGGACTACGAGCAGTACTTC.

Concerning this clone: At the DNA level, this CDR3 is encoded by other sequences in the same sample as well. J is TRBJ2-2 and V is TRBV5-6; tentative D call: TRBD2 (6 bases). CDR1 and CDR2 (germline): SGHDT, YYEEEE. Trimming took 0 bases from V and 1 from J, leaving 7 bases between them. CDR3 length: 15 residues. The CDR3 sequence: CASSLGGLNTGELFF. DNA for the CDR3: TGTGCCAGCAGCTTGGGGGGACTGAACACCGGGGAGCTGTTTTTT. Drawing the rest from reference TRBV5-6 and TRBJ2-2, the complete variable domain is DAGVTQSPTHLIKTRGQQVTLRCSPKSGHDTVSWYQQALGQGPQFIFQYYEEEERQRGNFPDRFSGHQFPNYSSELNVNALLLGDSALYLCASSLGGLNTGELFFGEGSRLTVL.

This clone was counted a few times. The chain carries TRBV11-2 and TRBJ2-7; D is perhaps TRBD2 (5 bases). The CDR3 extends over 12 amino acids. Trimming cost V 5 bases and J 2 bases, with 7 bases left between them. Germline V gene lookup returns CDR1 SGHAT and CDR2 FQNNGV. CDR3 DNA sequence: TGTGCCAGCAGCCTCGGGGCCTACGAGCAGTACTTC. Translated, it gives CASSLGAYEQYF.

This clone was seen more than once but under ten times. The DNA for the CDR3 is TGCAGCGTTGCCCGGGAGGGCCGTTCGTACGAGCAGTACTTC. Translating it yields CSVAREGRSYEQYF. This chain links TRBV29-1 with TRBJ2-7, with 8 bases identical to TRBD2. This CDR3 spans 14 amino acids. J was trimmed by 4 bases and V by 4 bases; bases with no gene match: 9. The germline gives CDR1 SQVTM, CDR2 ANQGSEA.

This clone has just a few counts. This rearrangement joins TRBV4-2 to TRBJ2-1; D possibly corresponds to TRBD2 (6 bases). Deletions cut 8 bases from V and 2 bases from J, with 13 bases between. From germline, CDR1 is LGHNA and CDR2 YNFKEQ. The CDR3 is made up of 14 amino acids. CDR3 coding DNA: TGTGCCAGCCAATCCAGCGGGCCCTACAATGAGCAGTTCTTC. It is translated as CASQSSGPYNEQFF.

The chain recombines TRBV18 with TRBJ2-5; 8 bases line up with TRBD2. V was pared by 4 bases and J by 1 base, with 11 bases of the junction left unmatched. CDR1 is KGHSH, CDR2 LQKENI, per germline. The CDR3 runs 17 residues. The CDR3: CASSHSPTSGTQETQYF. The CDR3, as DNA: TGTGCCAGCTCACACTCCCCAACTAGCGGCACCCAAGAGACCCAGTACTTC.

A few counts support this clone. The chain joins TRBV30 to TRBJ1-5; D is unresolved. The CDR3 sequence is 13 residues long. Germline CDR1 and CDR2: GTSNPN and SVGIG (reference sequence). Between the trimmed V and J ends, which lost 0 bases and 5 bases, there was a span of 8 bases. The CDR3 region is CAWSVSQDQPQHF. CDR3 DNA sequence: TGTGCCTGGAGTGTATCGCAGGATCAGCCCCAGCATTTT.